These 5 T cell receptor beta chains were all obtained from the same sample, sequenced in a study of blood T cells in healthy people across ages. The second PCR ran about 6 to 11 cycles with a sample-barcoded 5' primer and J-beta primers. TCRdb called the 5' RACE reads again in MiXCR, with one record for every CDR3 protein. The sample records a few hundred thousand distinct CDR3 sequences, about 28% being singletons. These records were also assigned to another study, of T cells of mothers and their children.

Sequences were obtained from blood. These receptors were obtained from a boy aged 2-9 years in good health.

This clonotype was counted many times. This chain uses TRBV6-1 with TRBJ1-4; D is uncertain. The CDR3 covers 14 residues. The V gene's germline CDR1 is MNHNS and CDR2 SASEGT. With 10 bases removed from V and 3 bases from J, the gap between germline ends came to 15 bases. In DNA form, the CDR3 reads TGTGCCATCCGTCGGGAGATCGCTAATGAAAAACTGTTTTTT. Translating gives CAIRREIANEKLFF.

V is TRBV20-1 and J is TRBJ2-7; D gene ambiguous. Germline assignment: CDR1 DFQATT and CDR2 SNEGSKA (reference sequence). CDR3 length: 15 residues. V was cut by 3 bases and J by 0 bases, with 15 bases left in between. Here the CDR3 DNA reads TGCAGTGCTAGCCCATGGCCACCTAACTCCTACGAGCAGTACGTC. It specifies CSASPWPPNSYEQYV.

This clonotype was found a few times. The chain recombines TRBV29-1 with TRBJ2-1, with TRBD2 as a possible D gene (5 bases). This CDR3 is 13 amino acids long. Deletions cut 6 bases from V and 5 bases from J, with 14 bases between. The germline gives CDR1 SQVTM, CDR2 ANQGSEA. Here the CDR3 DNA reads TGCAGCGTAACGGGAAGACTTAACAATGAGCAGTTCTTC. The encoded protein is CSVTGRLNNEQFF.

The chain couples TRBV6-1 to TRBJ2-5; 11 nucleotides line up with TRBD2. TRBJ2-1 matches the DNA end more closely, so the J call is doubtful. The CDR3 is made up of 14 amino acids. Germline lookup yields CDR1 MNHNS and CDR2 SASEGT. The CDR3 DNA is TGTGCCAGCAGGCAAATAGCGGGGGGGTCCCAGCAGTTCTTC. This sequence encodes CASRQIAGGSQQFF.

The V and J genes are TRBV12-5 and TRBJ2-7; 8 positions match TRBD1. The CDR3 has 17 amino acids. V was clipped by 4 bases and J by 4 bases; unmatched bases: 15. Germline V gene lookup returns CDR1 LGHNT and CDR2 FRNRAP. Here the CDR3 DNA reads TGTGCTAGTGGTTCAGTACCAGGGGGCACTACATTATACGAGCAGTACTTC. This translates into CASGSVPGGTTLYEQYF.